A single sample gave rise to the 19 T cell receptor beta chains below, sequenced in a study of blood T cells in healthy people across ages. Together with a sample-barcoded 5' primer, a J-beta primer mix was included in a second PCR lasting about 7 to 11 cycles. TCRdb reprocessed the 5' RACE reads with MiXCR, giving one entry per CDR3 protein. Here the sample spans over 300,000 distinct CDR3 sequences, 50% to 60% being singletons. The specimen was blood. The receptors were gathered from a man in his 60s in good health.

The J gene is TRBJ2-3, the V gene TRBV24-1; D is perhaps TRBD1 (5 bases). Trimming pared 1 base from V and 11 bases from J, leaving 15 bases between. In germline, CDR1 is KGHDR, CDR2 SFDVKD. The CDR3 totals 14 residues. CDR3 DNA: TGTGCCACCAGTGATTTTAGCCAGGGCATCCAGCAGTATTTT. As protein: CATSDFSQGIQQYF.

This chain connects TRBV28 to TRBJ2-3; D is unclear. This CDR3 region has 13 residues. Germline V gene data show CDR1 as MDHEN and CDR2 as SYDVKM. Trimming cost V 3 bases and J 2 bases, with 6 bases left between them. This CDR3 reads CASSFRPTDTQYF. CDR3 bases: TGTGCCAGCAGTTTCAGGCCCACAGATACGCAGTATTTT. The whole variable domain, remainder taken from reference TRBV28 and TRBJ2-3, is DVKVTQSSRYLVKRTGEKVFLECVQDMDHENMFWYRQDPGLGLRLIYFSYDVKMKEKGDIPEGYSVSREKKERFSLILESASTNQTSMYLCASSFRPTDTQYFGPGTRLTVL.

This chain uses TRBV29-1 with TRBJ2-1, with D unresolved. Trimming took 5 bases from V and 10 from J, leaving 15 bases between them. Looked up from germline, CDR1 is SQVTM and CDR2 is ANQGSEA. The CDR3 totals 12 residues. CDR3 DNA: TGCAGCGTTTCTGGTGGGCCCCACGAGCAGTTCTTC. Its protein product is CSVSGGPHEQFF.

In DNA form, the CDR3 reads TGCAGTGCTAGAGACCCACTAGCGGGAGTAACTGAGCAGTTCTTC. Encoded protein: CSARDPLAGVTEQFF. The rearrangement joins TRBV20-1 to TRBJ2-1; TRBD2 agrees at 11 bases. With 0 bases clipped from V and 9 bases from J, the junction kept 7 bases outside the gene matches. CDR3 size: 15 residues. Germline V gene data show CDR1 as DFQATT and CDR2 as SNEGSKA (reference sequence).

The chain's CDR3 is CASSYARGGEQYF. The CDR3 DNA sequence: TGTGCCAGCAGTTATGCCAGGGGGGGCGAGCAGTACTTC. V and J are TRBV6-6 and TRBJ2-7; D tentatively reads TRBD1 or TRBD2 (7 bases each). Trimming stripped 3 bases from V and 6 bases from J, with 12 bases between. The V gene's germline CDR1 is MNHNY and CDR2 SVGAGI (reference sequence). The CDR3 loop spans 13 amino acids.

The genes are TRBV3-1 and TRBJ2-4; TRBD1 or TRBD2 may be the D gene (5 bases each). The CDR3 runs 15 residues. Germline V gene lookup returns CDR1 LGHDT and CDR2 YNNKEL (reference sequence). The V gene lost 1 base and the J gene lost 3 bases, with 10 bases spanning the gap. The CDR3 loop reads CASSQGDAGKNIQYF. In DNA, the CDR3 is TGTGCCAGCAGCCAAGGGGACGCAGGCAAAAACATTCAGTACTTC.

The CDR3: CASSPAGGPRNEQFF. The CDR3 nucleotides are TGTGCCAGCAGCCCCGCGGGAGGGCCAAGGAATGAGCAGTTCTTC. The chain uses TRBV7-2 and TRBJ2-1, with 9 bases matching TRBD2. The CDR3 runs to 15 residues. CDR1 is SGHTA and CDR2 is FQGNSA in the germline V gene. Losses at the gene ends were 5 bases for V and 7 bases for J; bases not matched to a gene: 9.

The chain recombines TRBV6-4 with TRBJ2-1, with 8 bases fitting TRBD2. V gave up 4 bases and J gave up 8 bases; unmatched junction bases: 10. Germline-derived CDR1 and CDR2 are MRHNA and SNTAGT. CDR3 length: 15 amino acids. CDR3 amino acids: CASSVRSGSLYEQFF. In DNA form, the CDR3 reads TGTGCCAGCAGTGTAAGGAGCGGGAGTCTCTATGAGCAGTTCTTC.

This chain connects TRBV30 to TRBJ2-1; 7 nucleotides match TRBD2. Germline V gene lookup returns CDR1 GTSNPN and CDR2 SVGIG (reference sequence). Losses at the gene ends were 2 bases for V and 6 bases for J; bases not matched to a gene: 7. This CDR3 is built from 14 residues. CDR3 residues: CAWSTRGRGNEQFF. In nucleotides, the CDR3 is TGTGCCTGGAGTACTCGGGGGAGGGGCAATGAGCAGTTCTTC.

The CDR3 protein is CASSQDARGRGRRGYGYTF. The CDR3 coding sequence is TGTGCCAGCAGCCAAGATGCGCGGGGCAGGGGGCGCCGGGGGTATGGCTACACCTTC. The chain combines TRBV3-1 with TRBJ1-2; TRBD1 matches 8 bases. In germline, CDR1 is LGHDT, CDR2 YNNKEL (reference sequence). The CDR3 has 19 amino acids. The J segment lost 5 bases and the V segment lost 0 bases, leaving 17 bases of the junction unmatched.

This clonotype occurred a few times. The chain is built from TRBV4-2 and TRBJ2-6, with D possibly matching TRBD2 (5 bases). Germline assignment: CDR1 LGHNA and CDR2 YNFKEQ. Trimming shortened V by 5 bases and J by 3 bases, and 20 bases separated the two germline ends. The length of the CDR3 is 18 residues. This CDR3 is CASSSENIRGIGANVLTF. DNA for the CDR3: TGTGCCAGCAGCAGCGAAAACATCCGAGGGATTGGGGCCAACGTCCTGACTTTC.

The chain combines TRBV7-3 with TRBJ2-5; weak D call: TRBD2 (8 bases). Germline values: CDR1 SGHTA, CDR2 FQGTGA. The length of the CDR3 is 15 residues. Trimming removed 5 bases at V and 5 bases at J, with 18 bases between. The CDR3 DNA sequence: TGTGCCAGCAGCCCAGGGGGGACTAGGAGGGAGACCCAGTACTTC. Protein sequence: CASSPGGTRRETQYF. The whole variable domain, remainder taken from reference TRBV7-3 and TRBJ2-5, is GAGVSQTPSNKVTEKGKYVELRCDPISGHTALYWYRQSLGQGPEFLIYFQGTGAADDSGLPNDRFFAVRPEGSVSTLKIQRTERGDSAVYLCASSPGGTRRETQYFGPGTRLLVL.

J is TRBJ2-1 and V is TRBV19; TRBD2 agrees at 8 bases. V was pared by 2 bases and J by 4 bases, with 4 bases of the junction left unmatched. Germline CDR1 is LNHDA and CDR2 is SQIVND (reference sequence). This CDR3 has 15 residues. CDR3 region: CASSIFSGAYNEQFF. The CDR3 DNA is TGTGCCAGTAGTATATTTAGCGGGGCGTACAATGAGCAGTTCTTC.

Comment on this clonotype: This sequence may be a read error, since a much larger clone differs from it by one base. The chain is built from TRBV21-1 and TRBJ2-4; no DNA check was done on the table's D call, TRBD1. TRBV21-1 is described as a pseudogene. The CDR3 totals 17 residues. The CDR3 reads CASSKIIGAWSKNIQYF. CDR3 coding DNA: TGTGCCAGCAGCAAGATAATCGGGGCCTGGTCCAAAAACATTCAGTACTTC.

A single count supports this clonotype. This chain links TRBV6-2 or TRBV6-3 with TRBJ2-4; 10 bases match TRBD2. Germline assignment: CDR1 MNHEY and CDR2 SVGEGT. This CDR3 has 13 residues. With V trimmed by 7 bases and J by 7 bases, 4 bases remained unmatched. CDR3 region: CASKSSGGNIQYF. The CDR3 DNA sequence: TGTGCCAGCAAATCTAGCGGGGGCAACATTCAGTACTTC.

This clonotype was detected a few times. The chain links TRBV25-1 to TRBJ1-1, with D tentatively TRBD1 (6 bases). The CDR3 runs 15 residues. V was trimmed by 5 bases and J by 2 bases, leaving 15 bases between them. From germline, CDR1 is MGHDK and CDR2 SYGVNS. CDR3 sequence (DNA): TGTGCCAGCAGTCGCGGGACACAGAGAAACACTGAAGCTTTCTTT. Translating gives CASSRGTQRNTEAFF.

This chain uses TRBV25-1 with TRBJ2-1, with D possibly being TRBD2 (6 bases). This CDR3 has 14 residues. The V gene lost 7 bases and the J gene lost 0 bases, with 10 bases spanning the gap. CDR1 is MGHDK, CDR2 SYGVNS, per germline. The CDR3 is CASTSASSYNEQFF. The DNA for the CDR3 is TGTGCCAGCACTAGCGCGAGCTCCTACAATGAGCAGTTCTTC. Based on the CDR3 plus reference TRBV25-1 and TRBJ2-1, the full variable domain is EADIYQTPRYLVIGTGKKITLECSQTMGHDKMYWYQQDPGMELHLIHYSYGVNSTEKGDLSSESTVSRIRTEHFPLTLESARPSHTSQYLCASTSASSYNEQFFGPGTRLTVL.

This clonotype was picked up one time. This chain uses TRBV11-1 with TRBJ2-5; the D gene could be TRBD1 or TRBD2 (5 bases each). Germline CDR1 and CDR2: SGHAT and FQDESV (reference sequence). The CDR3 length is 14 residues. V shed 5 bases and J shed 3 bases, with 13 bases lying between them. This CDR3 is CASSPGRLEETQYF. CDR3 DNA sequence: TGTGCCAGCAGCCCGGGACGGTTGGAAGAGACCCAGTACTTC.

The chain recombines TRBV9 with TRBJ2-1; 8 bases agree with TRBD1. From germline, CDR1 is SGDLS and CDR2 YYNGEE. V gave up 3 bases and J gave up 3 bases; unmatched junction bases: 5. The CDR3 runs 15 residues. This CDR3 reads CASSADRAVYNEQFF. CDR3 bases: TGTGCCAGCAGCGCGGACAGGGCCGTCTACAATGAGCAGTTCTTC.